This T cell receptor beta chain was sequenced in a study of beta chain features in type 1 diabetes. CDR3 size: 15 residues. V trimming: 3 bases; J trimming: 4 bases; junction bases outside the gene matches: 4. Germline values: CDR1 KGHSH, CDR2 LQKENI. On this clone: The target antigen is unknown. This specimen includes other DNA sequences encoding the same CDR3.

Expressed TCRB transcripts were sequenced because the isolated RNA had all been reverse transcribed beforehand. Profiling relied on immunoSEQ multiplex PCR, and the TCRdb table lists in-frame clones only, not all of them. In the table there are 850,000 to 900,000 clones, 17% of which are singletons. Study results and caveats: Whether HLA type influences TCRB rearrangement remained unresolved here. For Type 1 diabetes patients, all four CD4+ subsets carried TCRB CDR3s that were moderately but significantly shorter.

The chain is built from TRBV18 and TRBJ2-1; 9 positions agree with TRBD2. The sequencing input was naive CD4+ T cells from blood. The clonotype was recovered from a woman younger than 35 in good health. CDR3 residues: CASSPVAGAYNEQFF. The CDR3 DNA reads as TGTGCCAGCTCACCCGTAGCGGGGGCATACAATGAGCAGTTCTTC.